What follows are 13 T cell receptor beta chains derived from one specimen sequenced in a study of T-cell reconstitution after alpha-beta-depleted transplantation in children. This sample's TCRbeta library carried unique molecular identifier barcodes. TCRdb re-called the PCR reads with MiXCR, one entry per CDR3 protein. The table has 200,000 to 300,000 distinct CDR3 sequences, 12% seen once. The sequencing here drew on PBMCs from the stem cell graft donor, taken from the stem cell graft. The receptors shown here come from a human donor who donated a stem cell graft to a child with acute lymphoblastic leukemia.

There are many counts of this clonotype. The chain is built from TRBV7-2 and TRBJ2-2, with D perhaps matching TRBD2 (5 bases). Germline CDR1 is SGHTA and CDR2 is FQGNSA. V lost 5 bases and J lost 0, with 10 bases in between. The length of the CDR3 is 15 residues. The CDR3 DNA follows: TGTGCCAGCAGCCCGGGATTCCCGAACACCGGGGAGCTGTTTTTT. This translates into CASSPGFPNTGELFF.

This clonotype was seen ten or more times. The chain uses TRBV11-2 and TRBJ2-5; TRBD2 matches 12 bases. Trimming removed 1 base from V and 1 base from J; junction bases left unmatched: 7. The CDR3 has 18 amino acids. In germline, CDR1 is SGHAT, CDR2 FQNNGV. The CDR3 sequence is CASSLGLAGAFIQETQYF. Written as DNA, the CDR3 is TGTGCCAGCAGCTTAGGACTAGCGGGGGCCTTCATCCAAGAGACCCAGTACTTC.

As regards this clonotype: Just one base apart from a much larger clone, this may be a read error. The V gene is TRBV27, the J gene TRBJ2-7; either TRBD1 or TRBD2 may supply D (5 bases each). This CDR3 has 14 amino acids. The germline gives CDR1 MNHEY, CDR2 SMNVEV (reference sequence). The CDR3: CASALGDRSYEQNF. Written as DNA, the CDR3 is TGTGCCAGCGCCCTGGGGGATAGGAGCTACGAGCAGAACTTC.

This clonotype appeared many times. The chain combines TRBV12-3 or TRBV12-4 with TRBJ2-2, with a possible D match to TRBD1 (6 bases). V was shortened by 6 bases and J by 1 base, with 15 bases between the two germline ends. The CDR3 length is 16 residues. CDR3 in amino acids: CASSGPWTENTGELFF. CDR3 DNA sequence: TGTGCCAGCAGCGGACCGTGGACAGAGAACACCGGGGAGCTGTTTTTT.

This clonotype was observed many times. The chain employs TRBV29-1 and TRBJ2-1; 9 bases match TRBD2. Germline V gene lookup returns CDR1 SQVTM and CDR2 ANQGSEA. This CDR3 contains 15 residues. V trimming: 5 bases; J trimming: 5 bases; junction bases outside the gene matches: 10. The CDR3 region has the DNA TGCAGCGTTAAGGGTGGGCTAGCGGGAAACAATGAGCAGTTCTTC. It codes for CSVKGGLAGNNEQFF.

As for this clonotype: With a much larger clone just one base away, this may be a read error. V gene TRBV29-1 combines with J gene TRBJ2-7; the D gene is possibly TRBD2 (7 bases). The V gene's germline CDR1 is SQVTM and CDR2 ANQGSEA. The V end was cut by 0 bases, the J end by 5 bases, with 11 bases between. The CDR3 totals 13 residues. Here the CDR3 DNA reads TGCAGCGTTGAAGAGGGGGGGGCCCACGAGCAGTACTTC. It translates to CSVEEGGAHEQYF.

Concerning this clonotype: A much larger clone is a single base away; this may be a read error. V and J are TRBV9 and TRBJ2-7, with 10 bases lining up with TRBD2. CDR3 length: 16 amino acids. The germline V gene encodes CDR1 SGDLS and CDR2 YYNGEE. V trimming: 3 bases; J trimming: 8 bases; junction bases outside the gene matches: 14. The DNA for the CDR3 is TGTGCCAGCAGCGGGACTAGCGGTGTACCTCTATACAAGCAGTACTTC. It codes for CASSGTSGVPLYKQYF.

For this clonotype: A much larger clone is a single base away; this may be a read error. The genes are TRBV4-2 and TRBJ2-1; 7 positions agree with TRBD2. Per germline, CDR1 LGHNA and CDR2 YNFKEQ. The CDR3 loop spans 15 amino acids. The DNA for the CDR3 is TGTGCCATCAGCCCCGGACTAGGGGCTTTTCTTGAGCAGTTCTTC. Protein product: CAISPGLGAFLEQFF.

This clonotype was recorded many times. The chain links TRBV20-1 to TRBJ2-7; D unclear. This CDR3 spans 11 amino acids. V dropped 0 bases and J dropped 1 base, with 1 base sitting between them. Germline CDR1 is DFQATT and CDR2 is SNEGSKA (reference sequence). The CDR3 protein is CSARDSYEQYF. CDR3 DNA: TGCAGTGCTAGAGATTCCTACGAGCAGTACTTC.

This clonotype was picked up many times. The chain uses TRBV20-1 and TRBJ2-5, with 7 bases aligning to TRBD2. Germline trimming cut 7 bases from V and 2 bases from J; bases unmatched to any gene: 4. The V gene's germline CDR1 is DFQATT and CDR2 SNEGSKA (reference sequence). The CDR3 has 12 residues. CDR3 nucleotide sequence: TGCAGTGGTTGGGGAGGGCAAGAGACCCAGTACTTC. It specifies CSGWGGQETQYF.

This clonotype was found many times. J is TRBJ1-6 and V is TRBV28; the D gene is possibly TRBD1 (6 bases). The CDR3 spans 15 residues. CDR1 is MDHEN and CDR2 is SYDVKM in the germline V gene. V was pared by 1 base and J by 5 bases, with 9 bases between. The CDR3 region has the DNA TGTGCCAGCAGTTTATTACAGGGTAATAATTCACCCCTCCACTTT. Amino acids: CASSLLQGNNSPLHF.

V usage is TRBV12-3 or TRBV12-4 and J usage is TRBJ1-2; D unclear. The length of the CDR3 is 11 residues. V lost 6 bases and J lost 8, with 10 bases in between. The CDR3 nucleotides read TGTGCCAGCAGGGGGTTAGGAGGCTACACCTTC. It codes for CASRGLGGYTF.

The table lists this clonotype with many counts. The CDR3 nucleotides read TGTGCCACCACAGGGGCCGAGTCCTACGAGCAGTACTTC. Its protein product is CATTGAESYEQYF. The genes are TRBV10-3 and TRBJ2-7, with TRBD1 matching over 7 bases. This CDR3 contains 13 residues. V was clipped by 10 bases and J by 1 base; unmatched bases: 7. Germline V gene sequence: CDR1 ENHRY, CDR2 SYGVKD.